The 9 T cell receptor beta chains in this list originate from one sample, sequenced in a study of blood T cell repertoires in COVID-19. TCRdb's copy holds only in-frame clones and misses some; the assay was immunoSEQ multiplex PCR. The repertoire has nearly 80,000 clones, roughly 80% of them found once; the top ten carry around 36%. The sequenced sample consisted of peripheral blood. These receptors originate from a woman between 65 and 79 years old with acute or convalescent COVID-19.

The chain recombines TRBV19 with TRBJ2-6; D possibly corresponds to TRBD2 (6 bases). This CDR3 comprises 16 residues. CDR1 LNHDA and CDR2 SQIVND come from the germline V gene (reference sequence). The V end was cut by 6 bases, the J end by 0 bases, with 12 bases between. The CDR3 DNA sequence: TGTGCCAGTAGCGGGAGACGGTCCTCTGGGGCCAACGTCCTGACTTTC. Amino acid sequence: CASSGRRSSGANVLTF.

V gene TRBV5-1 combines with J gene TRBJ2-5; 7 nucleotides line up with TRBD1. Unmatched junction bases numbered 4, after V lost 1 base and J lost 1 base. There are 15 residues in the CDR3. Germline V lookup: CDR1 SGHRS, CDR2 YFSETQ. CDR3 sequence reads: CASSLRGTAQETQYF. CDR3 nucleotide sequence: TGCGCCAGCAGCTTGCGTGGGACAGCCCAAGAGACCCAGTACTTC. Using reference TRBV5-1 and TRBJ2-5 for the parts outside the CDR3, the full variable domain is KAGVTQTPRYLIKTRGQQVTLSCSPISGHRSVSWYQQTPGQGLQFLFEYFSETQRNKGNFPGRFSGRQFSNSRSEMNVSTLELGDSALYLCASSLRGTAQETQYFGPGTRLLVL.

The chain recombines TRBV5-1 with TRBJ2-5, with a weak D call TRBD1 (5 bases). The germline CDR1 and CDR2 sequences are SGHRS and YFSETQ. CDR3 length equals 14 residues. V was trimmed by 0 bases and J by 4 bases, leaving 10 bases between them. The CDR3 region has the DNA TGCGCCAGCAGCTTGGGTGACAGTTTAGAGACCCAGTACTTC. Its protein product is CASSLGDSLETQYF.

The CDR3 here is CASSLPDTGELFF. The CDR3 coding sequence is TGTGCCAGCAGTCTCCCGGACACCGGGGAGCTGTTTTTT. The chain links TRBV12-3 or TRBV12-4 to TRBJ2-2; D gene ambiguous. The CDR3 spans 13 residues. V gave up 5 bases and J gave up 3 bases, with 7 bases separating them.

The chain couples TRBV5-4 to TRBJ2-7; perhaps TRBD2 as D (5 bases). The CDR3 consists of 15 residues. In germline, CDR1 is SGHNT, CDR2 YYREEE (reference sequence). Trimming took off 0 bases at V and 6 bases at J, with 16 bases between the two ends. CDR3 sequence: CASSLAGDQGVEQYF. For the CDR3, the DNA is TGTGCCAGCAGCTTGGCCGGGGATCAAGGAGTCGAGCAGTACTTC. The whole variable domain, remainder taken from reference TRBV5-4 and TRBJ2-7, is ETGVTQSPTHLIKTRGQQVTLRCSSQSGHNTVSWYQQALGQGPQFIFQYYREEENGRGNFPPRFSGLQFPNYSSELNVNALELDDSALYLCASSLAGDQGVEQYFGPGTRLTVT.

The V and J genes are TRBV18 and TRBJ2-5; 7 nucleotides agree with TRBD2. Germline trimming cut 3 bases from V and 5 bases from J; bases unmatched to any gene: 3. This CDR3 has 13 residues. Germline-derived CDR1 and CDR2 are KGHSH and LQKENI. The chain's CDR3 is CASSPREGETQYF. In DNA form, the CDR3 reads TGTGCCAGCTCACCGAGGGAGGGGGAGACCCAGTACTTC. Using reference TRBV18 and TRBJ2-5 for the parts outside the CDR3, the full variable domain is NAGVMQNPRHLVRRRGQEARLRCSPMKGHSHVYWYRQLPEEGLKFMVYLQKENIIDESGMPKERFSAEFPKEGPSILRIQQVVRGDSAAYFCASSPREGETQYFGPGTRLLVL.

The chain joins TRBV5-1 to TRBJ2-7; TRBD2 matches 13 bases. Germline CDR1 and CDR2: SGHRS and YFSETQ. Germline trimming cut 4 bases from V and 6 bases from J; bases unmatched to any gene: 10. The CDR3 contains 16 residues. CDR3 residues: CASSPWTSGRSIEQYF. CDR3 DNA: TGCGCCAGCAGCCCCTGGACTAGCGGGAGATCGATCGAGCAGTACTTC.

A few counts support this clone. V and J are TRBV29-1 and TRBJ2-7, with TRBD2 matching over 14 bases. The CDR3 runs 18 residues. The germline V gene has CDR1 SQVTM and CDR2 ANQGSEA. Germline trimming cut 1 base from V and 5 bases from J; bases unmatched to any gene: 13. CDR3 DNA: TGCAGCGTTGAAGGCCAGGGACTAGCGGGAGCGGTTGGGGACGAGCAGTACTTC. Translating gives CSVEGQGLAGAVGDEQYF.

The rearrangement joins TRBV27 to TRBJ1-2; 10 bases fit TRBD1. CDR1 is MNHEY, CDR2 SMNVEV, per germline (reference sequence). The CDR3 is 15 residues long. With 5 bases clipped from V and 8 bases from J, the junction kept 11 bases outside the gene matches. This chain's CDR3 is CASSGDRGDIIGYTF. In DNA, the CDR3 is TGTGCCAGCAGTGGGGACAGGGGAGATATAATAGGCTACACCTTC.